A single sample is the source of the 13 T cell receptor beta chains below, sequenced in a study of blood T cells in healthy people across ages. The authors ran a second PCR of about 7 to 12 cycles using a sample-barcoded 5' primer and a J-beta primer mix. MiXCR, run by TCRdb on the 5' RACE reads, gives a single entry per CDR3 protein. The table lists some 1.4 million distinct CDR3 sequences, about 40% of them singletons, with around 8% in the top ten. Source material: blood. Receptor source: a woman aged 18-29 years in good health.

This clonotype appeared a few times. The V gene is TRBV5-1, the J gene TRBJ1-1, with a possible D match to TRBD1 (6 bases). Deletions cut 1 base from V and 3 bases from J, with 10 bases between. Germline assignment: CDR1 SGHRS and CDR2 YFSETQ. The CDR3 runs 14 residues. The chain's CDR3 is CASSLTGGHTEAFF. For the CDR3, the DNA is TGCGCCAGCAGCTTGACGGGGGGGCACACTGAAGCTTTCTTT. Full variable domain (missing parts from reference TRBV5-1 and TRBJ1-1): KAGVTQTPRYLIKTRGQQVTLSCSPISGHRSVSWYQQTPGQGLQFLFEYFSETQRNKGNFPGRFSGRQFSNSRSEMNVSTLELGDSALYLCASSLTGGHTEAFFGQGTRLTVV.

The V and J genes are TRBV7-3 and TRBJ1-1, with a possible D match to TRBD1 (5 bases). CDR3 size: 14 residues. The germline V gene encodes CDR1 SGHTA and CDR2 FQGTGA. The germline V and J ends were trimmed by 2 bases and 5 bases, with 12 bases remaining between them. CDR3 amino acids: CASSLLGPGTEAFF. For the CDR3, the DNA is TGTGCCAGCAGCTTACTGGGACCAGGGACTGAAGCTTTCTTT.

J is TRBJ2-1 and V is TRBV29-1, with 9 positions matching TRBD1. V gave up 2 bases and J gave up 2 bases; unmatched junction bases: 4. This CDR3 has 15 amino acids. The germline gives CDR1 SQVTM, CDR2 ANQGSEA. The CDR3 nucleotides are TGCAGCGTTGAAATGGGACAGGGTGCCTACAATGAGCAGTTCTTC. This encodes CSVEMGQGAYNEQFF.

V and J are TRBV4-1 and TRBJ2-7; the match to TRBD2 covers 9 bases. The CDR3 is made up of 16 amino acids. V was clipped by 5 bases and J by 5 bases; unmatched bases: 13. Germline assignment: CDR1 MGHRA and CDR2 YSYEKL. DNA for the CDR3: TGCGCCAGCAGCTTCCGTATCGCGGGAGGGCCTGACGAGCAGTACTTC. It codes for CASSFRIAGGPDEQYF.

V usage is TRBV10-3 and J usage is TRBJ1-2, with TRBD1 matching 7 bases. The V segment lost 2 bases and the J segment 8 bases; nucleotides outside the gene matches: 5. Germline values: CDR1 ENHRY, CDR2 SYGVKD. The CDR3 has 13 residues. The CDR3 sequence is CAISEQGGIGYTF. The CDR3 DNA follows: TGTGCCATCAGTGAGCAAGGGGGCATCGGCTACACCTTC.

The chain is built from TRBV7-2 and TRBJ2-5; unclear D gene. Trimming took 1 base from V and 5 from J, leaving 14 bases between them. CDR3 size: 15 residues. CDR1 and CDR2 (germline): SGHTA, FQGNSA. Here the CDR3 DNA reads TGTGCCAGCAGCTTAGTCAGTATGTCGGCGGAGACCCAGTACTTC. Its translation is CASSLVSMSAETQYF. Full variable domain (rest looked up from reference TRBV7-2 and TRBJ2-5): GAGVSQSPSNKVTEKGKDVELRCDPISGHTALYWYRQSLGQGLEFLIYFQGNSAPDKSGLPSDRFSAERTGGSVSTLTIQRTQQEDSAVYLCASSLVSMSAETQYFGPGTRLLVL.

CDR3 sequence: CAIMGQGYTF. In nucleotides, the CDR3 is TGTGCCATCATGGGCCAGGGCTACACCTTC. The rearrangement uses TRBV10-3 and TRBJ1-2; D is unresolved. The CDR3 totals 10 residues. Per the germline V gene, CDR1 is ENHRY and CDR2 is SYGVKD. V was clipped by 7 bases and J by 8 bases, with 8 bases between them.

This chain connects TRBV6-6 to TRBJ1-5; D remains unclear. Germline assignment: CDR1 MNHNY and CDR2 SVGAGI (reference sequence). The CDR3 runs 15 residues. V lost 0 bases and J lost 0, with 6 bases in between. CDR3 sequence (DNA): TGTGCCAGCAGTTACTCCGCAGGTAGCAATCAGCCCCAGCATTTT. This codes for CASSYSAGSNQPQHF.

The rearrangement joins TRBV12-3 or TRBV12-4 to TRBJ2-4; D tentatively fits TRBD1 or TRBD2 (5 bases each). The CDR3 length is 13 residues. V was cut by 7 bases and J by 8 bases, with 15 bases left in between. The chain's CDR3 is CASTTGRRDIQYF. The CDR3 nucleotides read TGTGCCAGCACGACGGGACGGCGGGACATTCAGTACTTC.

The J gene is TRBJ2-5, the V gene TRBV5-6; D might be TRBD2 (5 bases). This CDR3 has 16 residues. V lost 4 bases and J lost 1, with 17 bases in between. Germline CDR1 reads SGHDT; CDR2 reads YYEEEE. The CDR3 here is CASSKPTADSQETQYF. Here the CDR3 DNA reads TGTGCCAGCAGCAAACCCACCGCGGACTCCCAAGAGACCCAGTACTTC.

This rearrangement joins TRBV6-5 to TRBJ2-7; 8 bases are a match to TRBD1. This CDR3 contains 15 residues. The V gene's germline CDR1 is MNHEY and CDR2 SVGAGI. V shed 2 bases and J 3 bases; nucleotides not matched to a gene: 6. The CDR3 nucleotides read TGTGCCAGCAGTTACGTGACAGGGGAATTCTACGAGCAGTACTTC. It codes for CASSYVTGEFYEQYF.

CDR3 DNA sequence: TGTGCCTGGAGTAGGGTTTACAGCAATCAGCCCCAGCATTTT. Residues: CAWSRVYSNQPQHF. J is TRBJ1-5 and V is TRBV30; D ambiguous. The germline V and J ends were trimmed by 2 bases and 1 base, with 9 bases remaining between them. Germline V lookup: CDR1 GTSNPN, CDR2 SVGIG (reference sequence). The CDR3 extends over 14 amino acids.

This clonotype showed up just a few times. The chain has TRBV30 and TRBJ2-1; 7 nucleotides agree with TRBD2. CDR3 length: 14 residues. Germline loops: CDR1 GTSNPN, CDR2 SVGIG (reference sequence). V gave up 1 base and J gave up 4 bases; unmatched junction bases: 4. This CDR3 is CAWSGLAEYNEQFF. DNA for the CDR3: TGTGCCTGGAGTGGGCTAGCGGAGTACAATGAGCAGTTCTTC. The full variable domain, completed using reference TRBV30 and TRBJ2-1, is SQTIHQWPATLVQPVGSPLSLECTVEGTSNPNLYWYRQAAGRGLQLLFYSVGIGQISSEVPQNLSASRPQDRQFILSSKKLLLSDSGFYLCAWSGLAEYNEQFFGPGTRLTVL.